This entry lists 28 T cell receptor beta chains sequenced from one sample in a study of CD8+ T cells in alopecia areata. Investigators isolated RNA and reverse transcribed it into cDNA to act as the sequencing template. Produced via immunoSEQ multiplex PCR; TCRdb's table is partial and in-frame only. The table has some 180,000 clones, 40% to 55% seen once. Treatment noted: oral pan-JAK inhibitor, 5-10 mg twice daily. This specimen consisted of CD8+ T cells sorted from blood, obtained around week 54, from a patient treated with tofacitinib. These TCRs come from a human donor with alopecia areata.

V gene TRBV5-1 combines with J gene TRBJ1-1, with a weak D call TRBD1 (5 bases). V was pared by 0 bases and J by 1 base, with 10 bases between. Germline values: CDR1 SGHRS, CDR2 YFSETQ. The CDR3 sequence is 15 residues long. The CDR3 here is CASSLEGRENTEAFF. Written as DNA, the CDR3 is TGCGCCAGCAGCTTGGAGGGACGGGAGAACACTGAAGCTTTCTTT.

For this clone: Other nucleotide sequences in the sample specify the same CDR3. The genes are TRBV27 and TRBJ1-2; TRBD1 agrees at 9 bases. There are 13 residues in the CDR3. With V trimmed by 5 bases and J by 8 bases, 6 bases remained unmatched. From germline, CDR1 is MNHEY and CDR2 SMNVEV (reference sequence). CDR3 protein: CASSLQGAGGYTF. The CDR3 nucleotides are TGTGCCAGCAGTCTACAGGGGGCTGGGGGCTACACCTTC.

V is TRBV5-6 and J is TRBJ2-5; tentative D call: TRBD2 (6 bases). CDR1 is SGHDT, CDR2 YYEEEE, per germline. V gave up 4 bases and J gave up 11 bases, with 15 bases separating them. This CDR3 is 12 amino acids long. CDR3 nucleotide sequence: TGTGCCAGCAGCCACACAGGCGGGGAGCAGTACTTC. Translating gives CASSHTGGEQYF.

With regard to this clone: A much larger clone sits a single nucleotide away, making a read error possible. Written as DNA, the CDR3 is TGTGCCAGCAGCTTAGCGGGGGAGACCCAGTACTTC. Translating it yields CASSLAGETQYF. The chain carries TRBV7-9 and TRBJ2-5; no clear D. Germline V gene lookup returns CDR1 SEHNR and CDR2 FQNEAQ (reference sequence). Trimming stripped 0 bases from V and 5 bases from J, with 4 bases between. The CDR3 sequence is 12 residues long. The whole variable domain, filled in from reference TRBV7-9 and TRBJ2-5, reads DTGVSQNPRHKITKRGQNVTFRCDPISEHNRLYWYRQTLGQGPEFLTYFQNEAQLEKSRLLSDRFSAERPKGSFSTLEIQRTEQGDSAMYLCASSLAGETQYFGPGTRLLVL.

The gene calls are TRBV30 and TRBJ2-2; 7 bases align to TRBD1. From germline, CDR1 is GTSNPN and CDR2 SVGIG (reference sequence). The V segment lost 2 bases and the J segment 5 bases; nucleotides outside the gene matches: 5. This CDR3 region has 14 residues. The CDR3 sequence: CAWSRQGGTGELFF. The CDR3 DNA reads TGTGCCTGGAGTCGACAGGGTGGAACCGGGGAGCTGTTTTTT.

In this sample, this clone turned up once. The chain couples TRBV6-1 to TRBJ1-5; D not certain. The CDR3 has 15 residues. Trimming removed 6 bases at V and 3 bases at J, with 15 bases between. The germline gives CDR1 MNHNS, CDR2 SASEGT. This chain's CDR3 is CASRRLQDLNQPQHF. CDR3 DNA sequence: TGTGCCAGCAGGCGACTTCAGGATCTCAATCAGCCCCAGCATTTT.

This clone was seen more than once but under ten times. Other nucleotide sequences from this sample produce the same CDR3. This rearrangement joins TRBV6-6 to TRBJ2-7; D is unclear. The CDR3 covers 14 residues. Trimming shortened V by 0 bases and J by 0 bases, and 6 bases separated the two germline ends. CDR1 and CDR2 (germline): MNHNY, SVGAGI (reference sequence). The CDR3 DNA follows: TGTGCCAGCAGTTACTCCGGGTCCTCCTACGAGCAGTACTTC. Amino acid sequence: CASSYSGSSYEQYF.

V and J are TRBV27 and TRBJ1-4; D possibly corresponds to TRBD1 (5 bases). The germline V gene has CDR1 MNHEY and CDR2 SMNVEV (reference sequence). V lost 5 bases to trimming and J lost 6 bases, with 16 bases between them. The CDR3 consists of 15 residues. As DNA, the CDR3 is TGTGCCAGCAGTCCGGGACCTGGGGCCTATGAAAAACTGTTTTTT. Its translation is CASSPGPGAYEKLFF.

The CDR3 here is CASSLAEGETQYF. The CDR3 bases are TGTGCCAGCAGCTTAGCCGAGGGGGAGACCCAGTACTTC. The chain recombines TRBV11-2 with TRBJ2-5, with D tentatively TRBD1 or TRBD2 (5 bases each). Per germline, CDR1 SGHAT and CDR2 FQNNGV. The V and J ends lost 1 base and 5 bases respectively, with 8 bases between them. The CDR3 runs to 13 residues.

The chain uses TRBV13 and TRBJ2-7; 10 bases fit TRBD1. The CDR3 covers 16 residues. The J segment lost 2 bases and the V segment lost 1 base, leaving 5 bases of the junction unmatched. From germline, CDR1 is PRHDT and CDR2 FYEKMQ (reference sequence). The CDR3: CASSLAGQGGTYEQYF. CDR3 DNA: TGTGCCAGCAGCTTAGCCGGACAGGGGGGCACCTACGAGCAGTACTTC.

This clone was counted a few times. The V gene is TRBV11-2, the J gene TRBJ2-5; tentatively, D is TRBD1 or TRBD2 (5 bases each). In germline, CDR1 is SGHAT, CDR2 FQNNGV. The ends were cut back, 4 bases at V and 1 base at J, with 13 bases in the middle. CDR3 length: 15 amino acids. The CDR3 coding sequence is TGTGCCAGCAGCTCTAGCCCAGGGCCCCAAGAGACCCAGTACTTC. Translating gives CASSSSPGPQETQYF.

This chain joins TRBV5-1 and TRBJ2-2; TRBD1 matches 8 bases. Trimming cost V 6 bases and J 7 bases; bases outside gene matches: 5. The CDR3 is made up of 13 amino acids. From germline, CDR1 is SGHRS and CDR2 YFSETQ. The CDR3 nucleotides are TGCGCCAGCACCCCGGACAGGGACGGGGAGCTGTTTTTT. This encodes CASTPDRDGELFF.

The J gene is TRBJ2-7, the V gene TRBV18; TRBD1 matches 10 bases. The CDR3 extends over 14 amino acids. V shed 4 bases, J shed 2 bases, and the junction held 2 bases outside the gene matches. The V gene's germline CDR1 is KGHSH and CDR2 LQKENI. The DNA of the CDR3 is TGTGCCAGCTCACTTGGGACAGGGGCCTACGAGCAGTACTTC. Its translation is CASSLGTGAYEQYF.

Note on this clone: Other DNA sequences in this sample translate to the same CDR3. The genes are TRBV10-3 and TRBJ2-7; D unclear. Trimming stripped 3 bases from V and 3 bases from J, with 6 bases between. CDR3 length: 12 residues. The germline CDR1 and CDR2 sequences are ENHRY and SYGVKD. The CDR3 nucleotides read TGTGCCATCAGTGAAACAGACTACGAGCAGTACTTC. It is translated as CAISETDYEQYF.

The chain links TRBV27 to TRBJ1-2, with a possible D match to TRBD1 (5 bases). V was clipped by 6 bases and J by 4 bases, with 12 bases between them. The length of the CDR3 is 13 residues. Looked up from germline, CDR1 is MNHEY and CDR2 is SMNVEV (reference sequence). CDR3 amino acids: CASSSGRGYGYTF. The DNA of the CDR3 is TGTGCCAGCAGCTCCGGGAGGGGCTATGGCTACACCTTC.

This clone was seen only a few times. This chain uses TRBV29-1 with TRBJ2-5; 8 positions agree with TRBD1. The V gene end was trimmed by 4 bases and the J gene end by 2 bases; junction bases not matched to a gene: 3. This CDR3 is built from 13 residues. Germline V gene lookup returns CDR1 SQVTM and CDR2 ANQGSEA. The CDR3 bases are TGCAGCGTTGGGACAGGGTTACAAGAGACCCAGTACTTC. Translated: CSVGTGLQETQYF.

This chain links TRBV13 with TRBJ1-3, with D uncertain. CDR1 and CDR2 from the germline V gene are PRHDT and FYEKMQ (reference sequence). Between the trimmed V and J ends, which lost 5 bases and 2 bases, there was a span of 4 bases. CDR3 length: 12 amino acids. CDR3 protein: CASSLPGNTIYF. CDR3 in DNA: TGTGCCAGCAGCCTTCCTGGAAACACCATATATTTT.

V gene TRBV25-1 combines with J gene TRBJ2-2; possibly TRBD1 for D (6 bases). V lost 6 bases and J 2 bases, leaving 10 bases between the germline ends. Germline-derived CDR1 and CDR2 are MGHDK and SYGVNS. This CDR3 region has 14 residues. The CDR3 spells CASRGHTNTGELFF. The CDR3 DNA reads TGTGCCAGCAGGGGACACACTAACACCGGGGAGCTGTTTTTT.

This clone was counted a few times. V is TRBV6-5 and J is TRBJ2-1; 8 bases fit TRBD2. The junction had 5 bases not matched to a gene; V was cut back by 6 bases and J by 4 bases. Germline values: CDR1 MNHEY, CDR2 SVGAGI. The CDR3 totals 14 residues. In nucleotides, the CDR3 is TGTGCCAGCAGCGCGGGACTAGAATACAATGAGCAGTTCTTC. Protein product: CASSAGLEYNEQFF.

V is TRBV7-9 and J is TRBJ1-2; no reliable D call. Germline V gene lookup returns CDR1 SEHNR and CDR2 FQNEAQ (reference sequence). The CDR3 loop spans 12 amino acids. Deletions cut 3 bases from V and 5 bases from J, with 7 bases between. DNA of the CDR3: TGTGCCAGCAGCTTTACAGAATATGGCTACACCTTC. As protein: CASSFTEYGYTF.

This clone was observed a handful of times. This chain uses TRBV5-6 with TRBJ2-7, with D possibly TRBD2 on 5 matching bases. V dropped 5 bases and J dropped 6 bases, with 21 bases sitting between them. The CDR3 is 15 amino acids. Germline CDR1 reads SGHDT; CDR2 reads YYEEEE. The CDR3 reads CASSWPSHTGGEQYF. CDR3 nucleotide sequence: TGTGCCAGCAGTTGGCCCTCCCACACCGGAGGCGAGCAGTACTTC.

The table lists this clone with a few counts. CDR3 in DNA: TGTGCCAGCAGTGAGCGCAGGGGAACTGAAGCTTTCTTT. Protein product: CASSERRGTEAFF. V gene TRBV25-1 combines with J gene TRBJ1-1; a possible D gene is TRBD1 (6 bases). Per the germline V gene, CDR1 is MGHDK and CDR2 is SYGVNS. V was cut by 3 bases and J by 5 bases, with 10 bases left in between. The CDR3 covers 13 residues. Full variable domain (rest looked up from reference TRBV25-1 and TRBJ1-1): EADIYQTPRYLVIGTGKKITLECSQTMGHDKMYWYQQDPGMELHLIHYSYGVNSTEKGDLSSESTVSRIRTEHFPLTLESARPSHTSQYLCASSERRGTEAFFGQGTRLTVV.

This clone was found once. The J gene is TRBJ2-2, the V gene TRBV25-1; D remains ambiguous. Trimming shortened V by 3 bases and J by 6 bases, and 8 bases separated the two germline ends. CDR1 is MGHDK and CDR2 is SYGVNS in the germline V gene. There are 13 residues in the CDR3. Here the CDR3 DNA reads TGTGCCAGCAGTGATAGGAGCGCCGGGGAGCTGTTTTTT. Its translation is CASSDRSAGELFF.

This clone was observed a handful of times. The genes are TRBV29-1 and TRBJ2-3; D possibly corresponds to TRBD1 (6 bases). Trimming took 6 bases from V and 0 from J, leaving 13 bases between them. CDR1 and CDR2 from the germline V gene are SQVTM and ANQGSEA. The CDR3 totals 14 residues. The CDR3 loop reads CSVGARDSTDTQYF. CDR3 bases: TGCAGCGTGGGGGCCCGGGACAGCACAGATACGCAGTATTTT.

The rearrangement links TRBV9 to TRBJ1-2; no reliable D call. Trimming took off 4 bases at V and 0 bases at J, with 13 bases between the two ends. Germline lookup yields CDR1 SGDLS and CDR2 YYNGEE. This CDR3 is built from 15 residues. For the CDR3, the DNA is TGTGCCAGCAGCTCCTCGATCTTAGCTAACTATGGCTACACCTTC. It codes for CASSSSILANYGYTF.

Worth noting for this clone: Distinct nucleotide sequences in the sample also encode this CDR3. The J gene is TRBJ1-2, the V gene TRBV29-1; TRBD1 matches 8 bases. V lost 4 bases, J lost 4 bases, and 2 bases stayed unmatched. This CDR3 has 12 amino acids. CDR1 SQVTM and CDR2 ANQGSEA come from the germline V gene. The CDR3, as DNA: TGCAGCGTTGGGACAGGGACCTATGGCTACACCTTC. It encodes CSVGTGTYGYTF.

The sample holds a few counts of this clone. The same CDR3 also results from other DNA sequences found in this sample. V is TRBV6-5 and J is TRBJ2-3, with D possibly matching TRBD1 (5 bases). V lost 0 bases to trimming and J lost 1 base, with 8 bases between them. Germline V gene data show CDR1 as MNHEY and CDR2 as SVGAGI. The CDR3 length is 15 residues. The CDR3: CASSYSIQGTDTQYF. The CDR3 DNA reads as TGTGCCAGCAGTTACTCTATACAGGGCACAGATACGCAGTATTTT.

This clone has only a few counts. J is TRBJ2-1 and V is TRBV29-1, with D possibly being TRBD1 (6 bases). CDR1 is SQVTM and CDR2 is ANQGSEA in the germline V gene. V was trimmed by 0 bases and J by 8 bases, leaving 11 bases between them. The CDR3 consists of 13 residues. The CDR3 spells CSVEEGAGDEQFF. CDR3 DNA: TGCAGCGTTGAAGAGGGGGCCGGGGATGAGCAGTTCTTC.